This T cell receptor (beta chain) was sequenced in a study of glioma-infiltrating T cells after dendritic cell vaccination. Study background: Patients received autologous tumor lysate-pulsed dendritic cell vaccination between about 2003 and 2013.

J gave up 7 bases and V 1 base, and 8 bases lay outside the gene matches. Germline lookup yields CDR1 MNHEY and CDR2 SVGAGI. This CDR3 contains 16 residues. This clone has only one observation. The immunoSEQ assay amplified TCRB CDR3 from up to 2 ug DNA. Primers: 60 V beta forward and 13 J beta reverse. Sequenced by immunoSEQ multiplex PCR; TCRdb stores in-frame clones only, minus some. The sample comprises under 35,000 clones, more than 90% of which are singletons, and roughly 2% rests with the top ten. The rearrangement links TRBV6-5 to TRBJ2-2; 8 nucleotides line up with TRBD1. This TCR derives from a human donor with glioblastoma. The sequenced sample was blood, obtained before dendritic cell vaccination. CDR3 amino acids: CASSYLPGGLGGELFF. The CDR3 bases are TGTGCCAGCAGTTACTTGCCAGGGGGCCTCGGCGGGGAGCTGTTTTTT.